This is a list of T cell receptor beta chains from one sample in a study of cytomegalovirus exposure and HLA in healthy donors. The table came from immunoSEQ multiplex PCR; TCRdb's copy has only in-frame clones and leaves some out. The sample holds approximately 140,000 clones; 70% to 90% are singletons and the top ten take around 10%. Sample: PBMCs. Receptor source: a man aged 18-30 years in good health and CMV-seropositive. The CDR3 runs from the conserved cysteine through the conserved F or W. D genes are given only for firm matches. Clone size is stated in some rows and not others, as once, few, many or a class when expanded.

v_call,j_call,clone_size,d_call,cdr3_aa,cdr3_nt
TRBV10-3,TRBJ2-7,NA,TRBD1,CASTGTGVSYEQYF,TGTGCCTCGACCGGGACAGGGGTGAGCTACGAGCAGTACTTC
TRBV29-1,TRBJ2-2,NA,TRBD2,CSVRGLAGGPDTGELFF,TGCAGCGTCCGAGGACTAGCGGGAGGGCCTGACACCGGGGAGCTGTTTTTT
TRBV18,TRBJ1-2,NA,TRBD1,CASSPTGRGYTF,TGTGCCAGCTCACCGACAGGGCGTGGCTACACCTTC
TRBV18,TRBJ2-7,NA,TRBD1,CASSPPGQNYEQYF,TGTGCCAGCTCACCTCCGGGACAGAATTACGAGCAGTACTTC
TRBV7-8,TRBJ2-7,NA,TRBD2,CASKAGGNHEQYF,TGTGCCAGCAAGGCCGGGGGGAACCACGAGCAGTACTTC
TRBV4-1,TRBJ2-7,few,TRBD1,CASTIETGEDYEQYF,TGCGCCAGCACCATCGAGACAGGGGAAGACTACGAGCAGTACTTC
TRBV30,TRBJ2-7,NA,NA,CAWSLGGEQYF,TGTGCCTGGAGTTTAGGGGGCGAGCAGTACTTC
TRBV5-1,TRBJ2-7,NA,NA,CASSFGQLNEQYF,TGCGCCAGCAGCTTCGGACAGTTAAACGAGCAGTACTTC
TRBV7-8,TRBJ2-1,NA,TRBD1,CASSLVPGTGLNNEQFF,TGTGCCAGCAGCTTAGTCCCCGGGACAGGGTTGAACAATGAGCAGTTCTTC
TRBV7-3,TRBJ2-3,NA,NA,CASSPQTDTQYF,TGTGCCAGCAGCCCCCAGACAGATACGCAGTATTTT
TRBV11-1,TRBJ1-1,NA,TRBD1,CASSTDRGGLNTEAFF,TGTGCCAGCAGCACAGACAGGGGGGGATTGAACACTGAAGCTTTCTTT
TRBV7-2,TRBJ2-7,NA,TRBD1,CASSRGQGVTRSSYEQYF,TGTGCCAGCAGCCGGGGACAGGGGGTGACAAGGAGCTCCTACGAGCAGTACTTC
TRBV25-1,TRBJ1-2,few,TRBD1,CAASTGNTF,TGTGCCGCATCGACAGGGAACACCTTC
TRBV6-5,TRBJ1-1,NA,NA,CASSYGEVTEAFF,TGTGCCAGCAGTTACGGGGAGGTCACTGAAGCTTTCTTT
TRBV19,TRBJ2-7,NA,NA,CASTPSPGPSSYEQYF,TGTGCCAGTACCCCCTCCCCAGGGCCTAGCTCCTACGAGCAGTACTTC
TRBV2,TRBJ2-2,NA,NA,CASSEGEAGELFF,TGTGCCAGCAGTGAAGGAGAAGCCGGGGAGCTGTTTTTT
TRBV5-5,TRBJ1-5,NA,TRBD1,CASSPGVQGLSQPQHF,TGTGCCAGCAGCCCGGGGGTACAGGGGCTAAGTCAGCCCCAGCATTTT
TRBV5-1,TRBJ2-1,NA,NA,CASNQPQVARIYNEQFF,TGCGCCAGCAACCAACCCCAAGTGGCTAGAATTTACAATGAGCAGTTCTTC
TRBV20-1,TRBJ1-1,few,NA,CSARDRNEAFF,TGCAGTGCTAGAGACAGAAATGAAGCTTTCTTT
TRBV7-9,TRBJ2-7,NA,TRBD1,CASRSTGSGMGQYF,TGTGCCAGCAGATCGACAGGGTCGGGGATGGGGCAGTACTTC
TRBV6-1,TRBJ2-7,NA,NA,CASRSGGEDSEQYF,TGTGCCAGCAGGTCGGGGGGCGAGGATTCCGAGCAGTACTTC
TRBV5-4,TRBJ2-1,once,TRBD2,CASSLEGTRGGNEQFF,TGTGCCAGCAGCTTGGAGGGGACTAGGGGTGGCAATGAGCAGTTCTTC
TRBV11-3,TRBJ2-7,NA,NA,CASSKVAGPYEQYF,TGTGCCAGCAGCAAAGTGGCGGGACCCTACGAGCAGTACTTC
TRBV28,TRBJ2-6,NA,NA,CASSGPSNVLTF,TGTGCCAGCAGTGGGCCTTCAAACGTCCTGACTTTC
TRBV11-2,TRBJ2-7,once,NA,CASSLGAASYEQYF,TGTGCCAGCAGCTTAGGGGCTGCCTCCTACGAGCAGTACTTC
TRBV6-1,TRBJ1-1,NA,TRBD1,CASAGQWNTEAFF,TGTGCCAGCGCGGGACAGTGGAACACTGAAGCTTTCTTT
TRBV6-5,TRBJ2-7,once,TRBD1,CASSLAQGAAYEQYF,TGTGCCAGCAGCTTAGCGCAGGGGGCTGCCTACGAGCAGTACTTC
TRBV19,TRBJ1-1,few,NA,CASSQGGYTEAFF,TGTGCCAGTAGTCAAGGGGGTTACACTGAAGCTTTCTTT
TRBV10-2,TRBJ1-5,NA,NA,CASSEGVQGQPQHF,TGCGCCAGCAGTGAAGGGGTCCAGGGTCAGCCCCAGCATTTT
TRBV27,TRBJ1-4,NA,NA,CASTWEGSEKLFF,TGTGCCAGCACCTGGGAGGGAAGTGAAAAACTGTTTTTT
TRBV7-9,TRBJ2-7,NA,TRBD2,CASSGGLAGVLSYEQYF,TGTGCCAGCAGCGGAGGACTAGCGGGAGTCTTGTCCTACGAGCAGTACTTC
TRBV18,TRBJ2-1,NA,TRBD1,CASSQSTGGTYNEQFF,TGTGCCAGCTCACAATCGACAGGGGGCACCTACAATGAGCAGTTCTTC
TRBV18,TRBJ2-5,NA,NA,CASSPSGKLETQYF,TGTGCCAGCTCACCGTCAGGGAAGCTGGAGACCCAGTACTTC
TRBV7-9,TRBJ2-1,NA,NA,CASSLVVDNEQFF,TGTGCCAGCAGCTTAGTCGTCGACAATGAGCAGTTCTTC
TRBV19,TRBJ2-7,once,NA,CASRESGTHSSPLYEQYF,TGTGCCAGTAGAGAATCCGGGACACATTCTTCGCCCCTCTACGAGCAGTACTTC
TRBV4-1,TRBJ1-5,NA,TRBD1,CASAVRTGAPQHF,TGCGCCAGCGCCGTTCGGACAGGCGCGCCCCAGCATTTT
TRBV25-1,TRBJ2-7,NA,TRBD2,CASSERGLVQSF,TGTGCCAGCAGTGAGAGGGGACTAGTCCAATCCTTC
TRBV5-5,TRBJ1-1,NA,TRBD1,CASSSGQGAMETEAFF,TGTGCCAGCAGCTCGGGACAGGGGGCAATGGAAACTGAAGCTTTCTTT
TRBV5-4,TRBJ2-7,NA,NA,CASGVQGSGLRSEQYF,TGTGCCAGCGGAGTCCAAGGTAGTGGTTTGAGGTCCGAGCAGTACTTC
TRBV11-3,TRBJ2-1,NA,NA,CASSSRDLLYNEQFF,TGTGCCAGCAGCTCGCGGGACCTACTTTACAATGAGCAGTTCTTC
TRBV29-1,TRBJ2-7,once,NA,CSAGDISYEQYF,TGCAGCGCCGGTGACATCTCCTACGAGCAGTACTTC
TRBV2,TRBJ1-2,NA,TRBD1,CASTSGGQGAPRNYGYTF,TGTGCCAGCACCTCGGGGGGACAGGGGGCGCCGAGGAACTATGGCTACACCTTC
TRBV5-6,TRBJ2-1,NA,NA,CASTLPRAGHNEQFF,TGTGCCAGCACCCTACCTCGGGCGGGCCACAATGAGCAGTTCTTC
TRBV27,TRBJ2-7,NA,TRBD1,CASRGDRDYEQYF,TGTGCCAGCAGAGGGGACAGGGACTACGAGCAGTACTTC
TRBV7-2,TRBJ2-7,NA,TRBD2,CASSRTSGLRSYEQYF,TGTGCCAGCAGCCGGACTAGCGGGCTTCGCTCCTACGAGCAGTACTTC
TRBV21-1,TRBJ2-7,NA,NA,CASSKDGKVARDRVFYEQYF,TGTGCCAGCAGCAAAGACGGAAAGGTGGCCCGGGACAGGGTTTTCTACGAGCAGTACTTC